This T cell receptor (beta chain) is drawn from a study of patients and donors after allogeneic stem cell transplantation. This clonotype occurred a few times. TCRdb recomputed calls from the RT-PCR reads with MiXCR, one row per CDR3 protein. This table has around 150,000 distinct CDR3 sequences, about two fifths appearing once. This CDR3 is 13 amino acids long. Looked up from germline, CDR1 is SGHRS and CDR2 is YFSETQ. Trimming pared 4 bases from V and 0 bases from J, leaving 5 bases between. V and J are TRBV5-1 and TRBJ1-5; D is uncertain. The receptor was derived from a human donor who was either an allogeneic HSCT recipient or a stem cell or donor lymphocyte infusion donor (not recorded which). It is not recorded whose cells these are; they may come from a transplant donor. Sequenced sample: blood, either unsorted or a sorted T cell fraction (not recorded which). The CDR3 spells CASSTDSNQPQHF. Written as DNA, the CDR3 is TGCGCCAGCAGCACAGATAGCAATCAGCCCCAGCATTTT.